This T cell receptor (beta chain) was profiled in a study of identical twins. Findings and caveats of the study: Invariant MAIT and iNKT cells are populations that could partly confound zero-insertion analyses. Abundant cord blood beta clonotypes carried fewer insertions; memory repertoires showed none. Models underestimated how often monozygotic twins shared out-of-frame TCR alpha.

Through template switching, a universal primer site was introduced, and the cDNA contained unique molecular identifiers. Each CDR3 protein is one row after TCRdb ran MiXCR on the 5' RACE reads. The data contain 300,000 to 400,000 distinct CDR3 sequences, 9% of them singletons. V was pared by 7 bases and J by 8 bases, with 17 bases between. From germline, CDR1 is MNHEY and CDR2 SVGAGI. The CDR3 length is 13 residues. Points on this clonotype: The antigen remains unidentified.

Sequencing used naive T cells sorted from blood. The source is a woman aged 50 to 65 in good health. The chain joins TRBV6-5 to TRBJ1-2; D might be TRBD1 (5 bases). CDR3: CASTKRGYGGYTF. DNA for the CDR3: TGTGCCAGCACCAAACGGGGCTACGGCGGCTACACCTTC.